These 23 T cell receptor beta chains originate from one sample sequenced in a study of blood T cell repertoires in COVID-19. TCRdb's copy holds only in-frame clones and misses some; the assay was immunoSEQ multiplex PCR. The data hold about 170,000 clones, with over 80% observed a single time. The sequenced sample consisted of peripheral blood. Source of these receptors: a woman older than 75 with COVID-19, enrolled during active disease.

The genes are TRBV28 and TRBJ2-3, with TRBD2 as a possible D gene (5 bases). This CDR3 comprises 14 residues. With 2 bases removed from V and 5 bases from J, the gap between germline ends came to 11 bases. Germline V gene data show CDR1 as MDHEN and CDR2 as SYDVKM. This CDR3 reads CASSLQTMRDTQYF. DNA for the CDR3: TGTGCCAGCAGTTTACAGACTATGAGAGATACGCAGTATTTT.

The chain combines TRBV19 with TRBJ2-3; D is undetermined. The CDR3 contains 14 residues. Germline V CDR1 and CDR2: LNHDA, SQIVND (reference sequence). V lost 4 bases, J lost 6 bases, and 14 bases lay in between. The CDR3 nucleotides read TGTGCCAGTAGTACGCGACTTGGATTGGATACGCAGTATTTT. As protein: CASSTRLGLDTQYF.

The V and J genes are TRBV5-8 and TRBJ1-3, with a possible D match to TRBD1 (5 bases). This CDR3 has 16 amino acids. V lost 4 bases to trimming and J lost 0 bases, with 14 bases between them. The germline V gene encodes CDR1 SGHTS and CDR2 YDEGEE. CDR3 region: CASSRAGGTSGNTIYF. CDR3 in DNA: TGTGCCAGCAGCCGCGCGGGGGGGACCTCTGGAAACACCATATATTTT.

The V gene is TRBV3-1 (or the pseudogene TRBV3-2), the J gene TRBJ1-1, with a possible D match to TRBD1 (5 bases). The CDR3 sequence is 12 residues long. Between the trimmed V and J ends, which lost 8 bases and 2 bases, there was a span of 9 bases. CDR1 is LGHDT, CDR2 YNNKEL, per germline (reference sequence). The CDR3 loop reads CASQGGNTEAFF. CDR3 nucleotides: TGTGCCAGCCAGGGTGGAAACACTGAAGCTTTCTTT.

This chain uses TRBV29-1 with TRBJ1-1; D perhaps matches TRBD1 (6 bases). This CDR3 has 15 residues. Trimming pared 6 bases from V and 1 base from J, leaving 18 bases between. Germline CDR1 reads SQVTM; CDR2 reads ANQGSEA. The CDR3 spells CSVQRSGGGNTEAFF. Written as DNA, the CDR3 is TGCAGCGTCCAACGGTCGGGGGGCGGGAACACTGAAGCTTTCTTT.

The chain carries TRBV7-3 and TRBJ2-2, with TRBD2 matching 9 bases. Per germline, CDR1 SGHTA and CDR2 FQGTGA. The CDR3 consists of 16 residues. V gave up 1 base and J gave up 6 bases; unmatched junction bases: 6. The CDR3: CASSLNGGGAAGELFF. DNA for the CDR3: TGTGCCAGCAGCTTAAATGGCGGGGGGGCCGCCGGGGAGCTGTTTTTT.

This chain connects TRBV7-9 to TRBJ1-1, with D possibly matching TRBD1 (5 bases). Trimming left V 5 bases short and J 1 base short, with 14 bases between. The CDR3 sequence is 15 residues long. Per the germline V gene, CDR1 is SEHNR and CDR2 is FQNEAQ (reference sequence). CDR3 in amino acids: CASSNRGGSNTEAFF. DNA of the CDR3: TGTGCCAGCAGCAATCGGGGGGGATCGAACACTGAAGCTTTCTTT.

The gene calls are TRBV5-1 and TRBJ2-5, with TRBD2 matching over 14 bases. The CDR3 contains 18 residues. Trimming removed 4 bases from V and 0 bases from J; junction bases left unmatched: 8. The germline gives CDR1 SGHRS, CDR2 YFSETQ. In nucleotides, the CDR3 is TGCGCCAGCAGCCGGGGACTAGCGGGAGAAACGTACCAAGAGACCCAGTACTTC. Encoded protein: CASSRGLAGETYQETQYF.

CDR3 amino acids: CASSPQAGNTIYF. The CDR3 bases are TGTGCCAGCAGCCCCCAAGCAGGGAACACCATATATTTT. The genes are TRBV11-2 and TRBJ1-3, with a tentative D call TRBD1 (5 bases). V shed 5 bases and J shed 7 bases, with 12 bases lying between them. CDR3 size: 13 residues. Germline V lookup: CDR1 SGHAT, CDR2 FQNNGV.

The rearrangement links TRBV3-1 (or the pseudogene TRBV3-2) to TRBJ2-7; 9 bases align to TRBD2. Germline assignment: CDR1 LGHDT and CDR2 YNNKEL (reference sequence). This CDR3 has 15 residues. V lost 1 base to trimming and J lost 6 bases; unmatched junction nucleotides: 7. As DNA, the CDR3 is TGTGCCAGCAGCCAAGGGCTAGCGGGAAGGAGCGAGCAGTACTTC. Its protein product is CASSQGLAGRSEQYF.

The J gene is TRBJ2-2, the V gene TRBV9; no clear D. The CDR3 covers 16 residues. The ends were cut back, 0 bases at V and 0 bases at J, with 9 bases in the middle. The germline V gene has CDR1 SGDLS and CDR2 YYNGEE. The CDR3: CASSVAHRSNTGELFF. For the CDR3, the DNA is TGTGCCAGCAGCGTAGCTCACAGATCGAACACCGGGGAGCTGTTTTTT.

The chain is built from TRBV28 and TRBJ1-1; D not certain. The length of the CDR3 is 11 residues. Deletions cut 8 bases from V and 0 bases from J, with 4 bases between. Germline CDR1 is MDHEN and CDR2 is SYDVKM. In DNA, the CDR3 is TGTGCCAGCTACTTGAACACTGAAGCTTTCTTT. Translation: CASYLNTEAFF.

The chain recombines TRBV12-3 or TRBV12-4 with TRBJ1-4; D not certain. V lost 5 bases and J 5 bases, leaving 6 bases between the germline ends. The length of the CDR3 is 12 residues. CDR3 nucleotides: TGTGCCAGCAGTCCCCTGAATGAAAAACTGTTTTTT. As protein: CASSPLNEKLFF.

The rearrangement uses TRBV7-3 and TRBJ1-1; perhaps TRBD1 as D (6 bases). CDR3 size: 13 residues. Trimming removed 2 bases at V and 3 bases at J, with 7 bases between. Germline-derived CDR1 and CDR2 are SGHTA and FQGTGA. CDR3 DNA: TGTGCCAGCAGCTTACAGGGGCACACTGAAGCTTTCTTT. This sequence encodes CASSLQGHTEAFF.

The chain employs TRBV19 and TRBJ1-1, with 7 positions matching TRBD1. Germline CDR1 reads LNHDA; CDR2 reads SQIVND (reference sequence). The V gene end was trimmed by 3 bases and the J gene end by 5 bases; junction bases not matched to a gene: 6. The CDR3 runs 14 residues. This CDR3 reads CASSMQGGKTEAFF. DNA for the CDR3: TGTGCCAGTAGTATGCAGGGGGGCAAAACTGAAGCTTTCTTT.

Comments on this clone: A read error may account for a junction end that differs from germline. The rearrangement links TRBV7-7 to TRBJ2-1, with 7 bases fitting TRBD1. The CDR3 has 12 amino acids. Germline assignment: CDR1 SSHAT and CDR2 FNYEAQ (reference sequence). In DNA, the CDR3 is TGTGCTAGCAGCTTGGCAGGGGGTGAGCAGTTCTTC. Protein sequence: CASSLAGGEQFF.

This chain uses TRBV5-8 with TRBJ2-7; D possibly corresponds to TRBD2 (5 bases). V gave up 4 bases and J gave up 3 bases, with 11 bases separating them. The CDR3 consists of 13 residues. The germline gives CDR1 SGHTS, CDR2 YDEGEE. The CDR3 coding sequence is TGTGCCAGCAGCCGACGGGATGGCTACGAGCAGTACTTC. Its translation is CASSRRDGYEQYF.

CDR3 protein: CSAIREESYGYTF. The DNA for the CDR3 is TGCAGCGCGATCAGGGAAGAAAGCTATGGCTACACCTTC. The chain joins TRBV29-1 to TRBJ1-2; tentative D call: TRBD1 (5 bases). V lost 7 bases and J 4 bases, leaving 16 bases between the germline ends. The CDR3 loop spans 13 amino acids. Germline V CDR1 and CDR2: SQVTM, ANQGSEA.

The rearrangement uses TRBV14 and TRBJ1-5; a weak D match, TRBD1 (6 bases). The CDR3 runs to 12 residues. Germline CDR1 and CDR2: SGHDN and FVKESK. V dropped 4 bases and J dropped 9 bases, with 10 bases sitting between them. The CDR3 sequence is CASSLPRGPQHF. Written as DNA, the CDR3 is TGTGCCAGCAGCCTCCCCAGGGGGCCCCAGCATTTT. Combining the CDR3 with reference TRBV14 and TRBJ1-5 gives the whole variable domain EAGVTQFPSHSVIEKGQTVTLRCDPISGHDNLYWYRRVMGKEIKFLLHFVKESKQDESGMPNNRFLAERTGGTYSTLKVQPAELEDSGVYFCASSLPRGPQHFGDGTRLSIL.

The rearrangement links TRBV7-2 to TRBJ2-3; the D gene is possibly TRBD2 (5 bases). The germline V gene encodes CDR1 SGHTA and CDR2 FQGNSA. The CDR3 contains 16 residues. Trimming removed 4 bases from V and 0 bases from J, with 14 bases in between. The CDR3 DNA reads TGTGCCAGCAGCTCTCGGGGAGAATTAAGCACAGATACGCAGTATTTT. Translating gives CASSSRGELSTDTQYF.

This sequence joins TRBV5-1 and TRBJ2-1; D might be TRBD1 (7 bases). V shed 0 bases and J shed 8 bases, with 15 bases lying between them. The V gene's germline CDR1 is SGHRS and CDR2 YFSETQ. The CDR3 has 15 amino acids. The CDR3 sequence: CASSLGQGGGDEQFF. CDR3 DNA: TGCGCCAGCAGCTTGGGCCAGGGGGGTGGGGATGAGCAGTTCTTC.

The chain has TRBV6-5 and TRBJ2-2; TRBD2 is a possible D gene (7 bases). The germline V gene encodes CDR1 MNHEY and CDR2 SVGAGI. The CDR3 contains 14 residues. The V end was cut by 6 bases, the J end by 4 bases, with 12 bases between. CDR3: CASRRGGVTGELFF. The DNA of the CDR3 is TGTGCCAGCAGGAGGGGGGGCGTCACCGGGGAGCTGTTTTTT.

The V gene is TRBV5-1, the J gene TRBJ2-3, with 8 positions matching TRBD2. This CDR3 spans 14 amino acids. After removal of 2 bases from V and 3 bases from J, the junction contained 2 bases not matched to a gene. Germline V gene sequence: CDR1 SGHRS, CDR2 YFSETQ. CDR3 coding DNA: TGCGCCAGCAGCTTAGCGGGGGTGACAGATACGCAGTATTTT. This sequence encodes CASSLAGVTDTQYF.